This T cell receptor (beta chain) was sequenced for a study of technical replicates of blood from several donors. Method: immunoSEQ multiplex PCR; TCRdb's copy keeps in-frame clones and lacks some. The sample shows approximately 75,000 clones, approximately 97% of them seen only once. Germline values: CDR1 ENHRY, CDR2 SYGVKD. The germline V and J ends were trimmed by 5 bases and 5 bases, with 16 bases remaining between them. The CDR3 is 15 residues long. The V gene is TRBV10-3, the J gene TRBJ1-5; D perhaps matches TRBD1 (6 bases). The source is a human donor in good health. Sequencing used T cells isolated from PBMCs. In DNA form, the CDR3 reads TGTGCCATCAGTACAGGGCCGGGAGGGCATCAGCCCCAGCATTTT. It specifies CAISTGPGGHQPQHF.